Each of the 19 T cell receptor beta chains below was sequenced from the same sample in a study of cytomegalovirus exposure and HLA in healthy donors. PCR was performed using 60 Vbeta and 13 Jbeta primers. Repertoires were generated with immunoSEQ multiplex PCR, while TCRdb's copy carries only in-frame clones and drops some. In the table there are some 130,000 clones, approximately 84% of which are singletons. Sequenced input: PBMCs. The receptors stem from a woman aged 18-35 years in good health and CMV-seronegative.

The V call is TRBV7-9, the J call TRBJ2-5; 10 bases match TRBD1. Trimming at V came to 4 bases and at J to 2 bases, leaving 7 bases not matched to a gene. The CDR3 totals 16 residues. The germline V gene has CDR1 SEHNR and CDR2 FQNEAQ (reference sequence). DNA for the CDR3: TGTGCCAGCAGCTCCCCGGGGGACAGGGGACAAGAGACCCAGTACTTC. Protein product: CASSSPGDRGQETQYF.

The J gene is TRBJ2-1, the V gene TRBV9, with D possibly matching TRBD2 (6 bases). Germline V lookup: CDR1 SGDLS, CDR2 YYNGEE. This CDR3 has 18 amino acids. Trimming pared 3 bases from V and 10 bases from J, leaving 29 bases between. CDR3 sequence: CASSGSPLFVAGIGEQFF. The DNA for the CDR3 is TGTGCCAGCAGCGGGAGCCCACTCTTCGTGGCGGGGATAGGAGAGCAGTTCTTC.

The sample holds a few counts of this clone. The gene calls are TRBV19 and TRBJ2-2, with 8 positions matching TRBD2. V lost 5 bases and J lost 3; bases outside the gene matches: 5. CDR3 length: 15 residues. Germline V CDR1 and CDR2: LNHDA, SQIVND (reference sequence). The CDR3 DNA is TGTGCCAGTAGTCATCCTAGCGGGTACACCGGGGAGCTGTTTTTT. Its protein is CASSHPSGYTGELFF. The full variable domain, its missing parts supplied by reference TRBV19 and TRBJ2-2, is DGGITQSPKYLFRKEGQNVTLSCEQNLNHDAMYWYRQDPGQGLRLIYYSQIVNDFQKGDIAEGYSVSREKKESFPLTVTSAQKNPTAFYLCASSHPSGYTGELFFGEGSRLTVL.

This clone was counted a single time. The CDR3: CSVVREGSGELFF. CDR3 nucleotides: TGCAGCGTTGTAAGGGAGGGGTCCGGGGAGCTGTTTTTT. V is TRBV29-1 and J is TRBJ2-2; TRBD2 aligns across 7 bases. Germline V CDR1 and CDR2: SQVTM, ANQGSEA. The CDR3 has 13 amino acids. The trim removed 4 bases at V and 6 bases at J, leaving 5 bases unmatched.

The genes are TRBV27 and TRBJ2-2; 8 nucleotides align to TRBD2. The CDR3 has 16 residues. In germline, CDR1 is MNHEY, CDR2 SMNVEV (reference sequence). V lost 5 bases, J lost 5 bases, and 10 bases stayed unmatched. The CDR3 is CASSPSIAGSTGELFF. Written as DNA, the CDR3 is TGTGCCAGCAGTCCCTCAATAGCGGGGTCAACCGGGGAGCTGTTTTTT.

V is TRBV13 and J is TRBJ1-2; D may be TRBD1 (6 bases). The CDR3 spans 15 residues. Germline CDR1 is PRHDT and CDR2 is FYEKMQ (reference sequence). V lost 5 bases and J 3 bases, leaving 16 bases between the germline ends. The chain's CDR3 is CASSRRAPGDYGYTF. CDR3 bases: TGTGCCAGCAGCCGGAGAGCCCCAGGGGACTATGGCTACACCTTC. Full variable domain (missing parts from reference TRBV13 and TRBJ1-2): AAGVIQSPRHLIKEKRETATLKCYPIPRHDTVYWYQQGPGQDPQFLISFYEKMQSDKGSIPDRFSAQQFSDYHSELNMSSLELGDSALYFCASSRRAPGDYGYTFGSGTRLTVV.

The chain combines TRBV30 with TRBJ2-7, with D unresolved. The V gene's germline CDR1 is GTSNPN and CDR2 SVGIG (reference sequence). The CDR3 sequence is 14 residues long. V was trimmed by 0 bases and J by 0 bases, leaving 9 bases between them. The CDR3 reads CAWSVFGSSYEQYF. Here the CDR3 DNA reads TGTGCCTGGAGTGTATTTGGTAGCTCCTACGAGCAGTACTTC.

The chain has TRBV29-1 and TRBJ1-4; maybe TRBD1 (5 bases). Trimming shortened V by 7 bases and J by 4 bases, and 13 bases separated the two germline ends. The CDR3 loop spans 13 amino acids. CDR1 and CDR2 from the germline V gene are SQVTM and ANQGSEA. CDR3 residues: CSAAGKVNEKLFF. CDR3 in DNA: TGCAGCGCAGCAGGGAAGGTTAATGAAAAACTGTTTTTT.

This chain links TRBV19 with TRBJ2-2; D ambiguous. CDR1 is LNHDA, CDR2 SQIVND, per germline (reference sequence). This CDR3 spans 15 amino acids. Trimming cost V 0 bases and J 1 base, with 6 bases left between them. The CDR3 sequence is CASSIDPGNTGELFF. The CDR3, as DNA: TGTGCCAGTAGTATAGATCCAGGGAACACCGGGGAGCTGTTTTTT.

The V gene is TRBV15, the J gene TRBJ2-3; 7 positions agree with TRBD2. This CDR3 is 15 amino acids long. The V and J ends lost 0 bases and 2 bases, in that order; junction bases with no gene match: 2. The germline gives CDR1 LNHNV, CDR2 YYDKDF (reference sequence). DNA for the CDR3: TGTGCCACCAGCAGAGATGGGGACTACACAGATACGCAGTATTTT. The encoded protein is CATSRDGDYTDTQYF.

V gene TRBV28 combines with J gene TRBJ1-3; 7 nucleotides align to TRBD1. V shed 7 bases and J 7 bases; nucleotides not matched to a gene: 10. CDR3 length: 14 amino acids. Germline-derived CDR1 and CDR2 are MDHEN and SYDVKM. CDR3 sequence reads: CASTATGKVNTIYF. The DNA for the CDR3 is TGTGCCAGCACCGCGACAGGGAAGGTGAACACCATATATTTT. Using reference TRBV28 and TRBJ1-3 for the parts outside the CDR3, the full variable domain is DVKVTQSSRYLVKRTGEKVFLECVQDMDHENMFWYRQDPGLGLRLIYFSYDVKMKEKGDIPEGYSVSREKKERFSLILESASTNQTSMYLCASTATGKVNTIYFGEGSWLTVV.

V and J are TRBV18 and TRBJ2-1; 12 positions match TRBD2. This CDR3 is built from 15 residues. V was pared by 2 bases and J by 9 bases, with 5 bases of the junction left unmatched. Germline CDR1 KGHSH, CDR2 LQKENI. The CDR3 protein is CASSPRLAGDTEQFF. The CDR3 coding sequence is TGTGCCAGCTCACCAAGACTAGCGGGAGACACTGAGCAGTTCTTC.

CDR3 nucleotides: TGTGCCAGCAGCTTAAGAGGACAGGGCACCTACGAGCAGTACTTC. This gives the protein CASSLRGQGTYEQYF. The chain couples TRBV7-2 to TRBJ2-7, with 8 positions matching TRBD1. CDR3 length equals 15 residues. Germline CDR1 SGHTA, CDR2 FQGNSA. The V gene end was trimmed by 2 bases and the J gene end by 2 bases; junction bases not matched to a gene: 5.

Regarding this clone: The junction shows a germline mismatch at one end, possibly a read error. The rearrangement uses TRBV6-1 and TRBJ1-5, with 9 nucleotides matching TRBD1. Germline V gene sequence: CDR1 MNHNS, CDR2 SASEGT. The CDR3 has 16 amino acids. The CDR3 nucleotides read TGTGCCAGCAGTGAAACCTCTGGGACAGGGCATCAGCCCCGGCATTTT. Protein: CASSETSGTGHQPRHF.

The chain has TRBV18 and TRBJ1-3; TRBD1 matches at 8 bases. V dropped 6 bases and J dropped 0; count of bases not matched to a gene: 4. Germline lookup yields CDR1 KGHSH and CDR2 LQKENI. This CDR3 has 15 residues. The CDR3 is CASSQGADSGNTIYF. The DNA of the CDR3 is TGTGCCAGCTCCCAGGGGGCCGACTCTGGAAACACCATATATTTT.

The chain links TRBV30 to TRBJ1-5, with no clear D. CDR3 length equals 13 residues. The V end lost 2 bases, the J end lost 5 bases, and 10 bases lay between the germline ends. CDR1 GTSNPN and CDR2 SVGIG come from the germline V gene (reference sequence). CDR3 residues: CAWSRELDQPQHF. As DNA, the CDR3 is TGTGCCTGGAGTCGAGAATTGGATCAGCCCCAGCATTTT.

The rearrangement uses TRBV5-1 and TRBJ2-2, with a weak D call TRBD2 (6 bases). Trimming left V 1 base short and J 5 bases short, with 15 bases between. Germline CDR1 reads SGHRS; CDR2 reads YFSETQ. The CDR3 has 16 residues. CDR3 nucleotide sequence: TGCGCCAGCAGCTTGACGGGAGCGGTGGGGACCGGGGAGCTGTTTTTT. Its translation: CASSLTGAVGTGELFF.

The CDR3 reads CASSQDKSGNEQFF. The CDR3 DNA reads as TGTGCCAGCAGCCAAGATAAGAGCGGTAACGAGCAGTTCTTC. V and J are TRBV4-2 and TRBJ2-1, with D possibly TRBD2 on 5 matching bases. CDR1 is LGHNA and CDR2 is YNFKEQ in the germline V gene. The CDR3 runs 14 residues. V lost 0 bases and J lost 10, with 13 bases in between.

This rearrangement joins TRBV6-5 to TRBJ1-5, with a tentative D call TRBD1 (6 bases). This CDR3 region has 15 residues. V lost 6 bases and J 7 bases, leaving 19 bases between the germline ends. Germline V gene data show CDR1 as MNHEY and CDR2 as SVGAGI. The CDR3 loop is CASRQRAGAGQPQHF. In nucleotides, the CDR3 is TGTGCCAGCAGGCAGAGGGCGGGGGCGGGACAGCCCCAGCATTTT.